One sample yielded the 16 T cell receptor beta chains listed below, sequenced in a study of blood T cell repertoires in COVID-19. The table came from immunoSEQ multiplex PCR; TCRdb's copy has only in-frame clones and leaves some out. This table has fewer than 250,000 clones, 80% to 90% appearing once. Input material: PBMCs or T cells enriched from blood (not recorded which). The receptors derive from a woman between 40 and 50 years old who had been exposed to COVID-19.

This clone was detected once. V is TRBV7-9 and J is TRBJ1-2; 9 positions agree with TRBD1. The CDR3 extends over 14 amino acids. Germline V gene lookup returns CDR1 SEHNR and CDR2 FQNEAQ (reference sequence). The V and J ends lost 3 bases and 4 bases, in that order; junction bases with no gene match: 3. The CDR3 DNA follows: TGTGCCAGCAGCTTGGGACAGGGTGGCTATGGCTACACCTTC. Amino acids: CASSLGQGGYGYTF.

In its sample, this clone was seen once. The chain employs TRBV6-2 or TRBV6-3 and TRBJ2-7; D is undetermined. The V gene lost 0 bases and the J gene lost 9 bases, with 9 bases spanning the gap. The CDR3 is 12 residues long. Looked up from germline, CDR1 is MNHEY and CDR2 is SVGEGT. The CDR3 sequence is CASSYSRGVQYF. The CDR3 DNA sequence: TGTGCCAGCAGTTACTCGAGAGGCGTGCAGTACTTC.

The chain couples TRBV7-3 to TRBJ1-2, with D unresolved. Looked up from germline, CDR1 is SGHTA and CDR2 is FQGTGA. The CDR3 spans 17 residues. Trimming took off 4 bases at V and 6 bases at J, with 24 bases between the two ends. CDR3 loop: CASSSTNEPGVENGYTF. The CDR3 DNA reads TGTGCCAGCAGCTCTACAAACGAACCCGGGGTGGAGAATGGCTACACCTTC.

This clone was observed a few times. The CDR3 DNA reads TGTGCCAGCAGCCTGGACAGGGCCGCCGGGGAGCTGTTTTTT. This codes for CASSLDRAAGELFF. The rearrangement links TRBV7-9 to TRBJ2-2; 8 bases align to TRBD1. Germline V lookup: CDR1 SEHNR, CDR2 FQNEAQ (reference sequence). The CDR3 spans 14 residues. Trimming took 5 bases from V and 6 from J; bases not matched to a gene: 5.

The rearrangement joins TRBV9 to TRBJ1-2; no reliable D call. Germline V gene sequence: CDR1 SGDLS, CDR2 YYNGEE. With 1 base removed from V and 3 bases from J, the gap between germline ends came to 7 bases. This CDR3 comprises 13 residues. This CDR3 is CASSVRVDYGYTF. CDR3 nucleotides: TGTGCCAGCAGCGTACGGGTGGACTATGGCTACACCTTC.

The chain has TRBV5-1 and TRBJ2-6; 8 bases line up with TRBD2. J lost 2 bases, V lost 0 bases, and 7 bases had no gene match. This CDR3 region has 18 residues. CDR1 is SGHRS, CDR2 YFSETQ, per germline. CDR3 amino acids: CASSLAAGGSTGANVLTF. The CDR3 region has the DNA TGCGCCAGCAGCTTGGCGGCGGGGGGCTCGACTGGGGCCAACGTCCTGACTTTC.

This chain links TRBV19 with TRBJ1-6, with TRBD1 identical over 7 bases. Germline V gives CDR1 LNHDA, CDR2 SQIVND (reference sequence). The CDR3 runs to 12 residues. Germline trimming cut 1 base from V and 15 bases from J; bases unmatched to any gene: 3. The CDR3 loop is CASSIGNRGLHF. The DNA for the CDR3 is TGTGCCAGTAGTATAGGAAACAGGGGCCTCCACTTT. The variable domain in full, with the rest retrieved from reference TRBV19 and TRBJ1-6, is DGGITQSPKYLFRKEGQNVTLSCEQNLNHDAMYWYRQDPGQGLRLIYYSQIVNDFQKGDIAEGYSVSREKKESFPLTVTSAQKNPTAFYLCASSIGNRGLHFGNGTRLTVT.

The CDR3 DNA reads as TGTGCCAGCAGCGGTGGGGGGACTGAAGCTTTCTTT. This codes for CASSGGGTEAFF. This sequence joins TRBV7-6 and TRBJ1-1, with D possibly TRBD1 on 5 matching bases. There are 12 residues in the CDR3. V was pared by 5 bases and J by 5 bases, with 9 bases between. CDR1 SGHVS and CDR2 FNYEAQ come from the germline V gene.

The rearrangement links TRBV7-9 to TRBJ2-7; 7 nucleotides match TRBD1. With V trimmed by 4 bases and J by 2 bases, 2 bases remained unmatched. Germline CDR1 SEHNR, CDR2 FQNEAQ (reference sequence). CDR3 length: 13 residues. CDR3 nucleotides: TGTGCCAGCAGCTCGGGACAGCCCTACGAGCAGTACTTC. Amino acids: CASSSGQPYEQYF.

J is TRBJ2-3 and V is TRBV19, with 11 positions matching TRBD2. From germline, CDR1 is LNHDA and CDR2 SQIVND (reference sequence). J was trimmed by 2 bases and V by 1 base; bases with no gene match: 5. This CDR3 is 17 amino acids long. CDR3 coding DNA: TGTGCCAGTAGTATAGTTTGGACTAGCGGGTCCACAGATACGCAGTATTTT. Protein product: CASSIVWTSGSTDTQYF.

The V call is TRBV3-1 (or the pseudogene TRBV3-2), the J call TRBJ1-1; D is possibly TRBD1 (5 bases). The CDR3 is 15 amino acids. Germline-derived CDR1 and CDR2 are LGHDT and YNNKEL (reference sequence). Trimming removed 1 base from V and 1 base from J, with 10 bases in between. DNA for the CDR3: TGTGCCAGCAGCCAAGGGTGGGGCGCGAACACTGAAGCTTTCTTT. This gives the protein CASSQGWGANTEAFF.

The chain couples TRBV3-1 (or the pseudogene TRBV3-2) to TRBJ1-1; D call uncertain. Germline V lookup: CDR1 LGHDT, CDR2 YNNKEL (reference sequence). The V end was cut by 1 base, the J end by 2 bases, with 14 bases between. This CDR3 is 16 amino acids long. The CDR3 DNA reads as TGTGCCAGCAGCCAAGGAGAGACGAGGCGAAACACTGAAGCTTTCTTT. Its translation: CASSQGETRRNTEAFF.

This clone appeared a few times. V gene TRBV19 combines with J gene TRBJ1-2, with unresolved D. The CDR3 runs to 14 residues. V shed 1 base and J shed 5 bases, with 11 bases lying between them. The germline CDR1 and CDR2 sequences are LNHDA and SQIVND (reference sequence). CDR3 amino acids: CASSIAPTGYGYTF. The CDR3 DNA follows: TGTGCCAGTAGTATAGCCCCGACGGGGTATGGCTACACCTTC.

This chain joins TRBV3-1 (or the pseudogene TRBV3-2) and TRBJ1-5; 9 bases are shared with TRBD1. Unmatched junction bases numbered 6, after V lost 5 bases and J lost 7 bases. The CDR3 is made up of 14 amino acids. The germline V gene encodes CDR1 LGHDT and CDR2 YNNKEL (reference sequence). The CDR3 nucleotides read TGTGCCAGCAGCGGACAGGGGTTAGGACAGCCCCAGCATTTT. As protein: CASSGQGLGQPQHF.

This chain links TRBV27 with TRBJ1-6; tentatively, D is TRBD1 (6 bases). The CDR3 spans 15 residues. Germline V gene sequence: CDR1 MNHEY, CDR2 SMNVEV (reference sequence). Trimming took 3 bases from V and 10 from J, leaving 16 bases between them. The CDR3 region has the DNA TGTGCCAGCAGTTTCATGGCCCCAGGGGTCTCACCCCTCCACTTT. Protein sequence: CASSFMAPGVSPLHF.

This chain joins TRBV7-3 and TRBJ2-3; a weak D match, TRBD1 (5 bases). Between the trimmed V and J ends, which lost 1 base and 3 bases, there was a span of 11 bases. Per germline, CDR1 SGHTA and CDR2 FQGTGA. This CDR3 spans 15 amino acids. Here the CDR3 DNA reads TGTGCCAGCAGCTTAATAGGGCAGGGTACAGATACGCAGTATTTT. This sequence encodes CASSLIGQGTDTQYF.